This T cell receptor (beta chain) was retrieved from a study of T cells in tuberculosis. General study findings and limits: A GMM-specific repertoire classifier reached about 90% accuracy, AUROC over 0.85.

Libraries were prepared by immunoSEQ multiplex PCR; TCRdb keeps only in-frame clonotypes and omits some of them. The table records about 49,000 clones, about 95% of them present only once. With 4 bases removed from V and 5 bases from J, the gap between germline ends came to 22 bases. Germline V gene sequence: CDR1 SGDLS, CDR2 YYNGEE. The length of the CDR3 is 17 residues. Noted time point: new active TB diagnosis, blood taken before or within 7 days of starting treatment. Note on this clone: What it binds is not known.

The TCR comes from an adult with tuberculosis. The chain links TRBV9 to TRBJ2-1, with D possibly matching TRBD2 (6 bases). The material sequenced was PBMCs, taken at tuberculosis diagnosis. The CDR3 DNA reads as TGTGCCAGCAGCCGCACTGGGGGACTTTCCACTAACAATGAGCAGTTCTTC. Translated, it gives CASSRTGGLSTNNEQFF. Full variable domain (remainder filled in from reference TRBV9 and TRBJ2-1): DSGVTQTPKHLITATGQRVTLRCSPRSGDLSVYWYQQSLDQGLQFLIQYYNGEERAKGNILERFSAQQFPDLHSELNLSSLELGDSALYFCASSRTGGLSTNNEQFFGPGTRLTVL.